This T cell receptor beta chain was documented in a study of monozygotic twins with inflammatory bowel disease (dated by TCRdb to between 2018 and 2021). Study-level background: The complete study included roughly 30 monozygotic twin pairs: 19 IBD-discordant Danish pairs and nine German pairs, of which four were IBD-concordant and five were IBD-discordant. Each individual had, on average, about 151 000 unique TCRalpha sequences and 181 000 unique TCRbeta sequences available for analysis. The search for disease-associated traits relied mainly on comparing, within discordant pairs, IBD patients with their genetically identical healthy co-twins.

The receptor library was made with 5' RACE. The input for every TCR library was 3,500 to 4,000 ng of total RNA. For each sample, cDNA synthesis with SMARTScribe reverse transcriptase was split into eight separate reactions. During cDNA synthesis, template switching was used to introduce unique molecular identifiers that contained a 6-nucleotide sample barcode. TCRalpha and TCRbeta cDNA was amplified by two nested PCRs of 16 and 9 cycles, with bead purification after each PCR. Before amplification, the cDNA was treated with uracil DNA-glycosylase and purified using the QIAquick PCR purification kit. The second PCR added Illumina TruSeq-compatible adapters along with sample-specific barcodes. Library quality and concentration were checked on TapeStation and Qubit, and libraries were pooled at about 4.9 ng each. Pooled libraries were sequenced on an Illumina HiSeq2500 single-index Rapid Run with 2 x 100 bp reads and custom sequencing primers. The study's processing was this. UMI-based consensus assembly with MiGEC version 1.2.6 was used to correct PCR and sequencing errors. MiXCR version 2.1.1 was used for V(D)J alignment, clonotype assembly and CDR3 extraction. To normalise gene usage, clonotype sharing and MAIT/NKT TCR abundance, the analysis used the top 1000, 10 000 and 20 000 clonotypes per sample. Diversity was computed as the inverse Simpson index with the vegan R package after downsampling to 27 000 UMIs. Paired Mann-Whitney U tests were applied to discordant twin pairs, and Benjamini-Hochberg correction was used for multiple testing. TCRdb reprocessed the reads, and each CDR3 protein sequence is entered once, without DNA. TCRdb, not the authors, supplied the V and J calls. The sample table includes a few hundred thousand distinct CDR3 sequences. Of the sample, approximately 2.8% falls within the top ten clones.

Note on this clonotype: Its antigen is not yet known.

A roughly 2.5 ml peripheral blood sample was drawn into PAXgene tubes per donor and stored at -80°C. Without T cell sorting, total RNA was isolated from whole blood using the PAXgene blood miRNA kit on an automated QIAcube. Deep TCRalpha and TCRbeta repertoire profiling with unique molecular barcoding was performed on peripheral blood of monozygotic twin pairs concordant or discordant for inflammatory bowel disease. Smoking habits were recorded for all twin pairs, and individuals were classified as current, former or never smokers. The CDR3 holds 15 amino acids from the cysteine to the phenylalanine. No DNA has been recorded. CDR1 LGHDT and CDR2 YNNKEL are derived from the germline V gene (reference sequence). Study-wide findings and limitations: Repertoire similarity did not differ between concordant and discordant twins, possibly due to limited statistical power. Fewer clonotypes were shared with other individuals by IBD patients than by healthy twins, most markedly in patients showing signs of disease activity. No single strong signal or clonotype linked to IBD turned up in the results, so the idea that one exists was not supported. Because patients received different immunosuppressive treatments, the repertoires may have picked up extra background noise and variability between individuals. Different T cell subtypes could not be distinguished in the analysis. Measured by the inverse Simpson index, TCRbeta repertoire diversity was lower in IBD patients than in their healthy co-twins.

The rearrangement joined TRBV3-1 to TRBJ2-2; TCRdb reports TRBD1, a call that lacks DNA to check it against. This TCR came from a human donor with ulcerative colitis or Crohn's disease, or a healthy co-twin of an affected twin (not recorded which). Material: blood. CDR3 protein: CASSPRGSGTGELFF.